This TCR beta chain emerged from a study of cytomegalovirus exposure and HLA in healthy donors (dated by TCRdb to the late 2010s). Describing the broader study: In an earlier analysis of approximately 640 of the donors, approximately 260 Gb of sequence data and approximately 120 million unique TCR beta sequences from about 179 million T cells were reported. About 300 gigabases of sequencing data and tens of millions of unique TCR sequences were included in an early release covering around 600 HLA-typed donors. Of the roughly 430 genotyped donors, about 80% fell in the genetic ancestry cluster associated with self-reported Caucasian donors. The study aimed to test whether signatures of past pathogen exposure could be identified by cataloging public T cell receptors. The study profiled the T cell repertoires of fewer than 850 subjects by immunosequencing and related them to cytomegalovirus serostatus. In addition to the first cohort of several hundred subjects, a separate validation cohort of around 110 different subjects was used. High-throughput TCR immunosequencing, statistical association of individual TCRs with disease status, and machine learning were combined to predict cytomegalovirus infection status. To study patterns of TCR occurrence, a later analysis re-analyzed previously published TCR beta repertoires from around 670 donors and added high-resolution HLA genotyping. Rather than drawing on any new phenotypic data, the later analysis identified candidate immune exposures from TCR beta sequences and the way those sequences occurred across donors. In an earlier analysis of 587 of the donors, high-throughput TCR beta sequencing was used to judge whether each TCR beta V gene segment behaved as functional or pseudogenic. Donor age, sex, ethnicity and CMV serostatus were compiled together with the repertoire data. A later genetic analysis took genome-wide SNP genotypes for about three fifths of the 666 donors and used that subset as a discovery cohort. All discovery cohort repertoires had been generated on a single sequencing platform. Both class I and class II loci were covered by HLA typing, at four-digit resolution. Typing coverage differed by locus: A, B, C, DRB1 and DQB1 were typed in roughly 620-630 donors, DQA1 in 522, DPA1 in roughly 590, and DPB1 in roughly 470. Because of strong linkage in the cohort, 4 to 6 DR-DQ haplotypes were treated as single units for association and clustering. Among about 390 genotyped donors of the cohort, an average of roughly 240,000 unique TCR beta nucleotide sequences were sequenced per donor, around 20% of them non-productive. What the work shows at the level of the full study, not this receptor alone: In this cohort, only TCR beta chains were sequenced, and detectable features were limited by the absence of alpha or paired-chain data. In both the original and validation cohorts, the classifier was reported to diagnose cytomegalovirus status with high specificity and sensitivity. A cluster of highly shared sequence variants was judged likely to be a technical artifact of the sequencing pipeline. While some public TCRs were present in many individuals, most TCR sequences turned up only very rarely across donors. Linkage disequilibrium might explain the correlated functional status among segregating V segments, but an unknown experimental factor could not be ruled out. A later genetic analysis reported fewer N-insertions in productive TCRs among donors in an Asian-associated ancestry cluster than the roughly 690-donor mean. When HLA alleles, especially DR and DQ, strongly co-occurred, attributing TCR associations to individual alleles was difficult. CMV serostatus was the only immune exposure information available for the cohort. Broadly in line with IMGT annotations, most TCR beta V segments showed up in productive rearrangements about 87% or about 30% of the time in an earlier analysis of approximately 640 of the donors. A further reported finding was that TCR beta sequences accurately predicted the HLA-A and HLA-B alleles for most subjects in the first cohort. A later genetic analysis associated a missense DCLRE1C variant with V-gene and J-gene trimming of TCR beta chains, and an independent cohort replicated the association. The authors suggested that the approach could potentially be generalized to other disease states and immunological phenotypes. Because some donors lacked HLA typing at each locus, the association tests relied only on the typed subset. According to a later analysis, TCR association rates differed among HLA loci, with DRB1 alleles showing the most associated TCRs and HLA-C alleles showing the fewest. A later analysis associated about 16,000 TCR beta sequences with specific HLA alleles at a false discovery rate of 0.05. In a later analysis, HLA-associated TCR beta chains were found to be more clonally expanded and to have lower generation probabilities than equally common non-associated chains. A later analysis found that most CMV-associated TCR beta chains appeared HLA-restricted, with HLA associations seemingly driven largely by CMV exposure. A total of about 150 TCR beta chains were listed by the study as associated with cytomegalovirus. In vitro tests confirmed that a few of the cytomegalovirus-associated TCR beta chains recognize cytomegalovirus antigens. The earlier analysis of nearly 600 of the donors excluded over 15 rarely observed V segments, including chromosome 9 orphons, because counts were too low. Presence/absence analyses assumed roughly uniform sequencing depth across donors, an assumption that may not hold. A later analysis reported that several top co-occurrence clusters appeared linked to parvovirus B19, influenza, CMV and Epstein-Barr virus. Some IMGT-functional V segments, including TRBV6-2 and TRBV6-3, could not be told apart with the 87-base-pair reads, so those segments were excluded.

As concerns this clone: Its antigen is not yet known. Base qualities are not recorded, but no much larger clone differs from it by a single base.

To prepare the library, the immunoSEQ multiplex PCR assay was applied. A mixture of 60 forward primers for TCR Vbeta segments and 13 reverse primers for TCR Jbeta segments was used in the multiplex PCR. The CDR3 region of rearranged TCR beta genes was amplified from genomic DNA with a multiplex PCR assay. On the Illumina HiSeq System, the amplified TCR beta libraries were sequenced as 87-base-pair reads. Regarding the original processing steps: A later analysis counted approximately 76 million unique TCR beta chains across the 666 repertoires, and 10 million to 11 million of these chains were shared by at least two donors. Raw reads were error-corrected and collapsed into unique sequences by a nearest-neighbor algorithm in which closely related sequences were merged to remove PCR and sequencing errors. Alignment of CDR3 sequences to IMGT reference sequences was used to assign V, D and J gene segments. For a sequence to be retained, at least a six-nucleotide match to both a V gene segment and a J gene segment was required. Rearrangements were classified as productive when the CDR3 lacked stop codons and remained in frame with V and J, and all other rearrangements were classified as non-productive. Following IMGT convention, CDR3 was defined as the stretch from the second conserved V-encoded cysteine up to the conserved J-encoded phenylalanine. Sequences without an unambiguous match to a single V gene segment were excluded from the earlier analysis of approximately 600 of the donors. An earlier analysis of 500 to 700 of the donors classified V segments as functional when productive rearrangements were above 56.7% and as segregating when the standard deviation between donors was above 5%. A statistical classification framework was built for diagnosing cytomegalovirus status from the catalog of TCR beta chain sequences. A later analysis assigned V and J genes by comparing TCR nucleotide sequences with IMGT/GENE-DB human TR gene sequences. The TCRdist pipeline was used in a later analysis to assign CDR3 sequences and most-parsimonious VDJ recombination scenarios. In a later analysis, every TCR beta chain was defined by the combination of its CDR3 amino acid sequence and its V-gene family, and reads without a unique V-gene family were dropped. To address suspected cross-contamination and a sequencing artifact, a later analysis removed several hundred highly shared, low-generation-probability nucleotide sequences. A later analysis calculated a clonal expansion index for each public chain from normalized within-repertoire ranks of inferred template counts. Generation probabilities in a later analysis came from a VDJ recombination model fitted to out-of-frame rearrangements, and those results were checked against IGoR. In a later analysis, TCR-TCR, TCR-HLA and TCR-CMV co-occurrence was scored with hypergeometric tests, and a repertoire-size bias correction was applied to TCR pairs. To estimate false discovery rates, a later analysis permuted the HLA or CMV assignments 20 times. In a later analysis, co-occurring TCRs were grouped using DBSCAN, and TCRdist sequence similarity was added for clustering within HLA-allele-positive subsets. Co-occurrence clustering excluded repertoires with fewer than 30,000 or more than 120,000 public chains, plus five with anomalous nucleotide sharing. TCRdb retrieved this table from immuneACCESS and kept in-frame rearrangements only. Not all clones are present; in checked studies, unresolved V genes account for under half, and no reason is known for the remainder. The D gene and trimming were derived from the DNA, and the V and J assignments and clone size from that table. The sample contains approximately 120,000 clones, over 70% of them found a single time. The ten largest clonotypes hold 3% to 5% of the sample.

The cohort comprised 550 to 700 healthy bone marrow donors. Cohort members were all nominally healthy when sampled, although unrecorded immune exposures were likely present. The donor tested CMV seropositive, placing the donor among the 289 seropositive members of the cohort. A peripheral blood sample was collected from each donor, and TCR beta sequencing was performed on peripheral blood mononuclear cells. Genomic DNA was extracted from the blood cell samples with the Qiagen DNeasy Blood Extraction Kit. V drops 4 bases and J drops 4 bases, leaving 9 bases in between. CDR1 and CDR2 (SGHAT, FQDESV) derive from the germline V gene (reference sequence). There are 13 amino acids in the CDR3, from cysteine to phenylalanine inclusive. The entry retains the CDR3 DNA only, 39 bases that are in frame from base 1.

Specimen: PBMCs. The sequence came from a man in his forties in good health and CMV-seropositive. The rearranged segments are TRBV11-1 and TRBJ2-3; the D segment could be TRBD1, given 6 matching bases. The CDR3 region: CASSSGVADTQYF. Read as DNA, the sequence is TGTGCCAGCAGCTCAGGGGTTGCAGATACGCAGTATTTT.